This TCR beta chain was recovered during a study of vaccination and CD4 T cells after COVID-19. Broader study findings: When vaccine-specific clones from convalescent patients were examined, 304 of 307 were spike mono-reactive.

Trimming stripped 0 bases from V and 4 bases from J, with 7 bases between. CDR1 SGHTA and CDR2 FQGNSA come from the germline V gene. The CDR3 consists of 13 residues. This clonotype has a handful of counts. Its target is unknown. The study sequenced cultured CD4+ T cell DNA using the Oncomine TCR Beta short-read assay. TCRdb reprocessed the PCR reads with MiXCR, giving one entry per CDR3 protein. Counted here are roughly 12,000 distinct CDR3 sequences, roughly 66% occurring once; the ten biggest clones make up 7.1%. Treatment indicated: roughly ten-day PBMC culture with coronavirus spike peptide pools or control peptides (ViraFEST assay).

This sequence joins TRBV7-2 and TRBJ2-7; D unresolved. The sequence was collected from a human donor who had recovered from COVID-19. Specimen: CD4+ T cells from blood, cultured in vitro, collected before SARS-CoV-2 vaccination. The CDR3 bases are TGTGCCAGCAGCTTAGCTAAGGAGTACGAGCAGTACTTC. This sequence encodes CASSLAKEYEQYF.